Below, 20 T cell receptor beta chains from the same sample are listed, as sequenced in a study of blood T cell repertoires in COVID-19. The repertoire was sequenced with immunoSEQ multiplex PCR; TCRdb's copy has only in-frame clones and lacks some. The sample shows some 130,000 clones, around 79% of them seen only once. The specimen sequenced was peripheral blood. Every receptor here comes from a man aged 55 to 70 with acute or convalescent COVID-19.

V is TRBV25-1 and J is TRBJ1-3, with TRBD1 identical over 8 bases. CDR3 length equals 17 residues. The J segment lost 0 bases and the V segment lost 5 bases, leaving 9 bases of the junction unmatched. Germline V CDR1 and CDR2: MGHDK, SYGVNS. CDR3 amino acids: CASSPRTGTSSGNTIYF. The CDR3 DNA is TGTGCCAGCAGTCCCAGGACAGGGACCTCCTCTGGAAACACCATATATTTT.

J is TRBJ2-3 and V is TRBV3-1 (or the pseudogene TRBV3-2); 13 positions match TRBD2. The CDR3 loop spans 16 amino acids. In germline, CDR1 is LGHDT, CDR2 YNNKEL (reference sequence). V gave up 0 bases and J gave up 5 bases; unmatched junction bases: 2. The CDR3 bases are TGTGCCAGCAGCCAAGATCGACTAGCGGGAGGAGATACGCAGTATTTT. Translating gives CASSQDRLAGGDTQYF.

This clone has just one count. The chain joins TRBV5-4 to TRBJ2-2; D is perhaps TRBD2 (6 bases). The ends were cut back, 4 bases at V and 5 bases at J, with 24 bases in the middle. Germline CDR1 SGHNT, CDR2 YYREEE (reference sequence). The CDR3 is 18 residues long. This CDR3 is CASSQLPPSARGTGELFF. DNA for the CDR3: TGTGCCAGCAGCCAACTCCCGCCTAGCGCTAGGGGAACCGGGGAGCTGTTTTTT.

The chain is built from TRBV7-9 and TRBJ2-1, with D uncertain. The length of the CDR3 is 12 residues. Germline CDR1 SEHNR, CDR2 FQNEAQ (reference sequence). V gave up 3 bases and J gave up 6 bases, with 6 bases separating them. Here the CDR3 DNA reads TGTGCCAGCAGCTTCGCCGGCAATGAGCAGTTCTTC. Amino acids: CASSFAGNEQFF.

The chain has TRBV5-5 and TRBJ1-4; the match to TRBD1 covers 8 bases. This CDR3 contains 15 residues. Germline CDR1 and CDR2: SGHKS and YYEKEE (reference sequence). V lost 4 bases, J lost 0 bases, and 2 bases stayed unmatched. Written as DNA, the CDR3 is TGTGCCAGCAGCATACAGGGGGCAACTAATGAAAAACTGTTTTTT. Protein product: CASSIQGATNEKLFF.

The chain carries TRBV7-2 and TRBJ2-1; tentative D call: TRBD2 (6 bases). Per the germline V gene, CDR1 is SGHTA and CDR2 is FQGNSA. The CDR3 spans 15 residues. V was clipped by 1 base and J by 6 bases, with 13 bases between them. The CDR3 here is CASSLEGLPLNEQFF. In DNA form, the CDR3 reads TGTGCCAGCAGCTTAGAAGGACTACCCCTCAATGAGCAGTTCTTC.

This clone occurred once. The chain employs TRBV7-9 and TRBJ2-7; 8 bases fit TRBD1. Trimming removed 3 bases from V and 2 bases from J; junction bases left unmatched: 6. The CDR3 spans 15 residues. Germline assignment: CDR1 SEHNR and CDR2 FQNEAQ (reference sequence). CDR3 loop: CASSFRGQETYEQYF. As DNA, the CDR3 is TGTGCCAGCAGCTTCCGGGGACAGGAGACCTACGAGCAGTACTTC.

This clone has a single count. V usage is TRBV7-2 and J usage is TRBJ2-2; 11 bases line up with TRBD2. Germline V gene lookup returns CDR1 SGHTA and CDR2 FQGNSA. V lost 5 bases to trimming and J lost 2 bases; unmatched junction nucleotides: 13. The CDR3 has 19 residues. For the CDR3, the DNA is TGTGCCAGCAGCCTCCTATCCCCGGGACTAGCGGCCAACACCGGGGAGCTGTTTTTT. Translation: CASSLLSPGLAANTGELFF.

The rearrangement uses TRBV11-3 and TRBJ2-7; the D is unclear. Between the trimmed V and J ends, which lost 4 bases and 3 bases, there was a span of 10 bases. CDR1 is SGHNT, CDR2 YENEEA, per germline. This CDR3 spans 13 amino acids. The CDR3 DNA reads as TGTGCCAGCAGCTCCCCCCCCGTCTACGAGCAGTACTTC. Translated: CASSSPPVYEQYF.

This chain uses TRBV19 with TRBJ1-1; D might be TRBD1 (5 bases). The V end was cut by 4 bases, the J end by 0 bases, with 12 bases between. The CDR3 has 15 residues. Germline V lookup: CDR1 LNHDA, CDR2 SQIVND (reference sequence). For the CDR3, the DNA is TGTGCCAGTAGTACCCTCACGGGGGTGAACACTGAAGCTTTCTTT. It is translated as CASSTLTGVNTEAFF.

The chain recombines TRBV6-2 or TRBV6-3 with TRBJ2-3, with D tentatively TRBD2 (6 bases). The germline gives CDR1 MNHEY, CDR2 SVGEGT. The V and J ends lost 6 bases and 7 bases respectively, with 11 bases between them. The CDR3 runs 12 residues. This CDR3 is CASRPAGHTQYF. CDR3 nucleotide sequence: TGTGCCAGCAGACCTGCGGGGCATACGCAGTATTTT.

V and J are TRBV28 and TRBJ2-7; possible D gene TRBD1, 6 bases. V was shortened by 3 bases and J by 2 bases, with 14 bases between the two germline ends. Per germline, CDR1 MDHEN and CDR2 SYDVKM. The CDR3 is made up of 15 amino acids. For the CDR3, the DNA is TGTGCCAGCAGTTTTTGGACAGCAGCGGCCTACGAGCAGTACTTC. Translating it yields CASSFWTAAAYEQYF.

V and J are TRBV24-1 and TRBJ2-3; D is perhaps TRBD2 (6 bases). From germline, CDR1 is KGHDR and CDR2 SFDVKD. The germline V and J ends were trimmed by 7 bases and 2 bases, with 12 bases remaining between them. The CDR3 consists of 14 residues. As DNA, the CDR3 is TGTGCCACCAGCTCCAGGGACTTCACAGATACGCAGTATTTT. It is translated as CATSSRDFTDTQYF.

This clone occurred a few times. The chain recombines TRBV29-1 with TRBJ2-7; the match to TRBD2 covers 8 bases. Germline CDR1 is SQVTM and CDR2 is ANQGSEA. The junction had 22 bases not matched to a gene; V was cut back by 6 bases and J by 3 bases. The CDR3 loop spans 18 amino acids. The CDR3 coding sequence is TGCAGCGTCGTGGGGCGAGGGGGGGGGACTAGGAGTATCTACGAGCAGTACTTC. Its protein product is CSVVGRGGGTRSIYEQYF.

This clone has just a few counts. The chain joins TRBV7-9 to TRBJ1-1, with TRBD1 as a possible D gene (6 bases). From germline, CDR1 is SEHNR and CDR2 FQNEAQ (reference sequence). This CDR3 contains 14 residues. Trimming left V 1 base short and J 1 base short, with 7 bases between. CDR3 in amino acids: CASSLGQENTEAFF. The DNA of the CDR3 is TGTGCCAGCAGCTTAGGACAGGAGAACACTGAAGCTTTCTTT. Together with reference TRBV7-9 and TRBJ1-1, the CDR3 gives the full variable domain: DTGVSQNPRHKITKRGQNVTFRCDPISEHNRLYWYRQTLGQGPEFLTYFQNEAQLEKSRLLSDRFSAERPKGSFSTLEIQRTEQGDSAMYLCASSLGQENTEAFFGQGTRLTVV.

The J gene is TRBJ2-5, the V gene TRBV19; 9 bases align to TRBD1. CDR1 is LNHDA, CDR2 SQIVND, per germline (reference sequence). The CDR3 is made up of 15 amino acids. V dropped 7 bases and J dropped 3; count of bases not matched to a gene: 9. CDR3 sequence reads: CASTTTGGREETQYF. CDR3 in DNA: TGTGCCAGTACTACTACAGGGGGCAGGGAAGAGACCCAGTACTTC.

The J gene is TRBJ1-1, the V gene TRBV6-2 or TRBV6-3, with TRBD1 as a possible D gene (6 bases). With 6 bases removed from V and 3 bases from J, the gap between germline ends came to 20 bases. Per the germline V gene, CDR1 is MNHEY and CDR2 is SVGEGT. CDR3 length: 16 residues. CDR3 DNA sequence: TGTGCCAGCAGCTTTGACACTCGGAAGGGGGACACTGAAGCTTTCTTT. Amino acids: CASSFDTRKGDTEAFF.

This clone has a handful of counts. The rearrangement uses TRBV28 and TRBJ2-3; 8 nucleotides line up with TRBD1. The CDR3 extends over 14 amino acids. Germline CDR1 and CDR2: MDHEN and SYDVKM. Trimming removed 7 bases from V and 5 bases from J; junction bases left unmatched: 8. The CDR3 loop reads CASTVQGAGDTQYF. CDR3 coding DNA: TGTGCCAGCACCGTCCAGGGGGCTGGAGATACGCAGTATTTT.

The CDR3 sequence: CASTGTANSPLHF. Here the CDR3 DNA reads TGTGCCAGTACCGGGACAGCAAATTCACCCCTCCACTTT. The gene calls are TRBV28 and TRBJ1-6, with 7 bases that match TRBD1. This CDR3 is built from 13 residues. The V and J ends lost 9 bases and 7 bases, in that order; junction bases with no gene match: 6. Germline V gives CDR1 MDHEN, CDR2 SYDVKM.

The chain's CDR3 is CSVALQRGYSYEQYF. CDR3 nucleotides: TGCAGCGTCGCACTCCAGCGGGGGTACTCCTACGAGCAGTACTTC. The gene calls are TRBV29-1 and TRBJ2-7; 8 nucleotides line up with TRBD2. The CDR3 loop spans 15 amino acids. CDR1 and CDR2 (germline): SQVTM, ANQGSEA. Trimming took 6 bases from V and 0 from J; bases not matched to a gene: 10.